This TCR beta chain was obtained from a study of T cells in tuberculosis. About the study: In South Africa, adults with active tuberculosis were compared with IGRA-negative and latently infected IGRA-positive adolescents. Study conclusions and caveats: Classification accuracy was over 85% (AUROC over 0.85) with the GMM-specific repertoire. Smaller alpha distances in active tuberculosis partly reflected shorter CDR3-alpha lengths.

The assay was immunoSEQ multiplex PCR, and TCRdb's table has in-frame clones only and misses some. The data hold about 33,000 clones, with just under 97% observed a single time. To note about this clone: What it recognizes is unknown.

Looked up from germline, CDR1 is SNHLY and CDR2 is FYNNEI. Trimming stripped 6 bases from V and 4 bases from J, with 7 bases between. The CDR3 is 11 amino acids. The V gene is TRBV2, the J gene TRBJ2-7; D unclear. This receptor was identified in a donor aged 10 to 29 with latent tuberculosis or without tuberculosis infection. Sequencing input: PBMCs. CDR3 coding DNA: TGTGCCAGCAGGGGCCATTACGAGCAGTACTTC. This gives the protein CASRGHYEQYF.